The rows below give T cell receptor beta chains drawn from one sample of a study of blood T cells in healthy people across ages. Each CDR3 protein gets one entry after TCRdb re-called the 5' RACE reads with MiXCR. The sample holds just under 900,000 distinct CDR3 sequences, more than 25% seen once. The specimen sequenced was blood. These receptors all come from a woman aged 80 or over in good health. The CDR3 runs from the conserved cysteine through the conserved F or W. D genes are given only for firm matches. Clone sizes are given selectively: once, few, many, or a class where the clone is expanded.

j_gene | d_gene | abundance | v_gene | CDR3nt | CDR3aa
TRBJ2-7 | . | . | TRBV7-2 | TGTGCCAGCAGCCCTGGCGGGACCGTAGGGGCCCAGTACTTC | CASSPGGTVGAQYF
TRBJ2-1 | . | many | TRBV2 | TGTGCCAGCACAGGGGCGAGCTCCTACAATGAGCAGTTCTTC | CASTGASSYNEQFF
TRBJ2-7 | TRBD2 | . | TRBV5-1 | TGCGCCAGCAGCGATAGCGGGGGGGCGTTCGAGCAGTACTTC | CASSDSGGAFEQYF
TRBJ2-3 | TRBD2 | few | TRBV11-2 | TGTGCCAGCAGCTCCCCAGGTCGACGGGGGGTAGATACGCAGTATTTT | CASSSPGRRGVDTQYF
TRBJ1-1 | TRBD1 | few | TRBV20-1 | TGCAGTGCTCCCCCGGGACAGATTATCGTGAACACTGAAGCTTTCTTT | CSAPPGQIIVNTEAFF
TRBJ2-7 | . | . | TRBV7-9 | TGTGCCAGCAGCTTTGGCCCTGACAGGACCTACGAGCAGTACTTC | CASSFGPDRTYEQYF
TRBJ1-4 | TRBD1 | . | TRBV9 | TGTGCCAGCAGCGTTCGGACAGGGCAGAATGAAAAACTGTTTTTT | CASSVRTGQNEKLFF
TRBJ2-7 | . | many | TRBV3-1 | TGTGCCAGCAGCCAAGGATCCGGGAAGCCCTACGAGCAGTACTTC | CASSQGSGKPYEQYF
TRBJ2-7 | . | many | TRBV20-1 | TGCAGTGCTAGACCAGGACCCATCAGAAACTACGAGCAGTACTTC | CSARPGPIRNYEQYF
TRBJ2-5 | . | many | TRBV27 | TGTGCCAGCAGTTTACTGGCTACCGTTCCTGGGGAGACCCAGTACTTC | CASSLLATVPGETQYF
TRBJ2-5 | . | . | TRBV5-1 | TGCGCCAGCAGCTTGGATTCGAACAGGCAAGGGACCCAGTACTTC | CASSLDSNRQGTQYF
TRBJ1-1 | . | . | TRBV28 | TGTGCCAGCAGTCCTCCATCAATGAACACTGAAGCTTTCTTT | CASSPPSMNTEAFF
TRBJ2-1 | . | many | TRBV12-3/TRBV12-4 | TGTGCCAGCAGTTTAGAGGGGGCGGGGGGCCTCCTAAGGGAGCAGTTCTTC | CASSLEGAGGLLREQFF
TRBJ2-1 | TRBD2 | . | TRBV5-4 | TGTGCCAGCAGCACAAGCGGGGGGAGGTCCTACAATGAGCAGTTCTTC | CASSTSGGRSYNEQFF
TRBJ1-2 | . | many | TRBV14 | TGTGCCAGCAGCCAAGTAGTGGCCTATGGCTACACCTTC | CASSQVVAYGYTF